The rows below give T cell receptor beta chains drawn from one sample of a study of CD8 T cells in ankylosing spondylitis. One entry per CDR3 protein results from TCRdb running MiXCR on the 5' RACE reads. The sample has about 540,000 distinct CDR3 sequences; about 12% are singletons. The sample comprised blood, either unsorted or a sorted T cell fraction (not recorded which). The receptors stem from a male donor with ankylosing spondylitis. Each CDR3 is given with its conserved first and last residue. The D gene is left open where the match is weak. A row's size may be missing; if present it is once, few, many or a size class.

j_call v_call d_call clone_size cdr3_aa cdr3_nt
TRBJ1-2 TRBV2 . . CASREWGESGYTF TGTGCCAGCAGGGAGTGGGGGGAGTCTGGCTACACCTTC
TRBJ2-2 TRBV6-2/TRBV6-3 TRBD2 few CASSSLAANTGELFF TGTGCCAGCAGTTCCCTAGCGGCGAACACCGGGGAGCTGTTTTTT
TRBJ2-2 TRBV5-1 . few CASSVSGVGNTGELFF TGCGCCAGCAGCGTATCGGGGGTTGGAAACACCGGGGAGCTGTTTTTT
TRBJ1-1 TRBV12-5 . few CASGFLDNTEAFF TGTGCTAGTGGTTTCCTGGACAACACTGAAGCTTTCTTT
TRBJ2-3 TRBV24-1 . few CATSGSSTDTQYF TGTGCCACCAGCGGGTCTAGCACAGATACGCAGTATTTT
TRBJ2-1 TRBV2 TRBD2 few CASRRLAGGSIEQFF TGTGCCAGCAGGCGCCTAGCGGGAGGTTCTATTGAGCAGTTCTTC
TRBJ2-2 TRBV20-1 . few CSASPSLNTGELFF TGCAGTGCTAGCCCCTCTCTGAACACCGGGGAGCTGTTTTTT
TRBJ2-6 TRBV15 . few CATSRDLRTSRANVLTF TGTGCCACCAGCAGAGATTTGAGGACCTCACGCGCCAACGTCCTGACTTTC
TRBJ1-5 TRBV6-5 TRBD1 many CASSHGQGGQPQHF TGTGCCAGCAGTCACGGACAGGGCGGTCAGCCCCAGCATTTT
TRBJ2-1 TRBV4-1 TRBD1 many CASSQVNGPPTGVNEQFF TGCGCCAGCAGCCAAGTCAATGGGCCCCCGACAGGGGTCAATGAGCAGTTCTTC
TRBJ1-1 TRBV9 . many CASSVDVGGGARVAFF TGTGCCAGCAGCGTAGATGTAGGGGGGGGCGCGAGAGTAGCTTTCTTT
TRBJ1-2 TRBV6-1 TRBD1 . CASSGQGVSYGYTF TGTGCCAGCAGTGGACAGGGGGTGAGCTATGGCTACACCTTC
TRBJ2-2 TRBV7-9 . . CASSPLGGGVNTGELFF TGTGCCAGCAGCCCCCTGGGTGGCGGGGTTAACACCGGGGAGCTGTTTTTT
TRBJ1-5 TRBV6-1 . few CASRDPTPGIRGQPQHF TGTGCCAGCAGGGACCCGACACCGGGAATTCGGGGTCAGCCCCAGCATTTT
TRBJ1-1 TRBV5-6 TRBD1 few CASRNSGGEEAFF TGTGCCAGCAGAAATTCAGGGGGGGAAGAAGCTTTCTTT
TRBJ2-5 TRBV5-1 . many CASSWEQVETQYF TGCGCCAGCAGCTGGGAACAGGTGGAGACCCAGTACTTC
TRBJ2-3 TRBV5-1 . . CASSLSAGTTDTQYF TGCGCCAGCAGCTTGAGCGCGGGTACCACAGATACGCAGTATTTT
TRBJ2-5 TRBV6-4 . many CASSAGEWETQYF TGTGCCAGCAGCGCAGGGGAATGGGAGACCCAGTACTTC
TRBJ1-6 TRBV12-3/TRBV12-4 TRBD1 . CASSLEGARALHF TGTGCCAGCAGTTTGGAGGGGGCTCGGGCCCTCCACTTT
TRBJ2-1 TRBV25-1 TRBD2 many CASSGGLAANNEQFF TGTGCCAGCAGTGGAGGACTAGCGGCTAACAATGAGCAGTTCTTC
TRBJ2-3 TRBV20-1 . many CSVNLGDTQYF TGCAGTGTCAATTTGGGGGATACGCAGTATTTT
TRBJ2-1 TRBV11-3 . . CASSPQFRDNEQFF TGTGCCAGCAGCCCTCAATTTAGGGACAATGAGCAGTTCTTC
TRBJ2-2 TRBV9 TRBD1 . CASSDGTANTGELFF TGTGCCAGCAGCGACGGGACAGCGAACACCGGGGAGCTGTTTTTT
TRBJ2-1 TRBV11-2 TRBD1 . CASSPAGTALNNEQFF TGTGCCAGCAGCCCAGCCGGGACAGCCCTTAACAATGAGCAGTTCTTC